The present entry profiles one T cell receptor (beta chain) with its context. The antigen this receptor binds is unknown. One base away there is no much larger clone; base qualities are not given. The CDR3 regions of human TCRbeta chains were analyzed by immunosequencing. Under the source paper's analysis protocol: TCRs in the repertoires were matched against a reference library of SARS-CoV-2-specific TCRs that had been generated with the MIRA antigen-specificity platform. Breadth meant the fraction of unique TCRs that were SARS-CoV-2-associated, whereas depth meant the fraction of total T cells that were SARS-CoV-2-associated. Using the MIRA data, each spike-specific TCR was mapped to the spike region that the TCR reacts to and placed in a CD4 or CD8 class. Log10-transformed breadth and depth values were compared by one-way ANOVA with Sidak's multiple comparisons tests. Entries here come from immuneACCESS through TCRdb and include only in-frame sequences with V and J called. Some clones fail to appear in such tables; in the studies checked, an unresolved V gene covers under half of the shortfall, and the cause of the remainder is unknown. V and J calls plus clone size are reproduced from that table; the DNA served to infer D and trimming. Counted in this sample were approximately 160,000 clones; 94% of them appeared once. The ten largest clones represent under 6% of the sample.

The sample's time point label, decoded: about 28 days (+/-7) after the second vaccine dose. AZD1222 recipients whose second dose came at about 4 weeks and those whose second dose came at about 12 weeks were combined into one group, since spike-specific TCR depth and breadth did not differ between the two schedules. Vaccinee samples came from UK trials COV001 and COV002, including a single-blind randomized controlled phase 2/3 trial of AZD1222 (ChAdOx1 nCoV-19) in healthy adults. Trial participant PBMC samples were collected at day 0 and day 28 after the second dose for TCRbeta chain sequencing. This record belongs to a study of T cell responses to AZD1222 COVID-19 vaccine (dated by TCRdb to 2020 to 2022). Concerning the study at large: A total of around 240 trial participants underwent TCR sequencing, of whom under 220 had received two doses of AZD1222 and 26 had received two doses of the MenACWY control vaccine. Trial participants were enrolled into age subgroups of 18-55, 56-69 and 70-plus years, which contained about 150, 27 and 61 TCR-sequenced participants, respectively.

The germline V gene (reference sequence) yields LGHDT for CDR1 and YNNKEL for CDR2. The CDR3 goes from the cysteine to the phenylalanine over 13 residues. Only CDR3 DNA remains: 39 bases, in frame from the first base. V drops 1 base and J drops 10 bases, leaving 11 bases in between. The research as a whole found: Reportedly, close to half of the unique spike-specific TCRs recognized epitopes lying outside the regions that are mutated in the B.1.351 and B.1.1.7 variants. The 56-69-year group was small, and its depth increase did not reach significance, likely because of low power. Vaccine-associated CD4 TCRs spanned the whole spike protein, with dominant responses in regions 160-218 and 743-854. Conclusions about previously exposed vaccinees were limited because only 5 or 6 AZD1222 recipients were SARS-CoV-2 seropositive at baseline. Because no samples from the day 14 peak response were available, repertoires could be characterized only after the peak T cell response. Participants were mostly white British, with more females than males. The authors suggested clonal diversity may have been underestimated. After two AZD1222 doses, spike-specific TCR breadth and depth were significantly higher than at day 0 and than in MenACWY recipients.

The specimen was peripheral blood, collected 28 days after the second AZD1222 dose. Recombination connected TRBV3-1 (or the pseudogene TRBV3-2) to TRBJ2-1; TRBD2 is perhaps the D gene, given 6 matching bases. The receptor comes from an adult who received the AZD1222 COVID-19 vaccine. For the CDR3, the sequence is CASSQGGAMEQFF. The bases read TGTGCCAGCAGCCAAGGCGGGGCTATGGAGCAGTTCTTC.